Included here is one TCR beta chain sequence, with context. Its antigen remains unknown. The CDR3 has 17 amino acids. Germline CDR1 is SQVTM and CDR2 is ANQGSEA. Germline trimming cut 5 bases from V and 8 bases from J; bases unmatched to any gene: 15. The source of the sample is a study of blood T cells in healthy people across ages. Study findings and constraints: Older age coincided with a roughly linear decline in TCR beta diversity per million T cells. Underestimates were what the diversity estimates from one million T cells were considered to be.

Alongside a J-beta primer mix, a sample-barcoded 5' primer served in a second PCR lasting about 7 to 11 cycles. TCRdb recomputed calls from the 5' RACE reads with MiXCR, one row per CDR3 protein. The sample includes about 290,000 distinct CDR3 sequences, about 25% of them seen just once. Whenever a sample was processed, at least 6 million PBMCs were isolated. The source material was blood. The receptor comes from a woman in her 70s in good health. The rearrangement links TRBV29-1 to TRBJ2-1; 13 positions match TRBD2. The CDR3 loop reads CSVSGLAGEAGIDEQFF. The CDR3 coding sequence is TGCAGCGTTTCCGGACTAGCGGGAGAAGCAGGTATCGATGAGCAGTTCTTC.